The 25 T cell receptor beta chains below were found in one sample sequenced in a study of beta chain features in type 1 diabetes (dated by TCRdb to between 2018 and 2020). Their target antigens are unknown. Beyond this particular receptor, the publication reports: Type 1 diabetes patients showed a moderate but significant shortening of TCRB CDR3 length in all four CD4+ subsets.

The library was generated by the immunoSEQ multiplex PCR assay. The High Capacity cDNA Reverse Transcription Kit was used to reverse transcribe all of the isolated RNA, meaning that expressed TCRB transcripts were what got sequenced. TCRdb holds this immuneACCESS table with in-frame rearrangements only. Some clones are missing; in checked studies, unresolved V genes explain under half, and the rest has no known cause. The sample contains 240,000 or so clones, 14% of them found a single time. Approximately 0.02% of the sample comes from the top ten. The specimen was naive CD4+ T cells from blood. This specimen's cell subset or site label, interpreted: true naive CD4+ T cells. The receptor source for this set is a man aged 30 to 39 with type 1 diabetes.

This clone came up a few times. The chain carries TRBV4-1 and TRBJ2-5; 10 bases align to TRBD1. V lost 3 bases to trimming and J lost 5 bases; unmatched junction nucleotides: 3. CDR1 is MGHRA, CDR2 YSYEKL, per germline. CDR3 size: 14 residues. CDR3 sequence reads: CASSQGQGRETQYF. The DNA of the CDR3 is TGCGCCAGCAGCCAGGGACAGGGGCGGGAGACCCAGTACTTC.

This clone was seen only a few times. The V call is TRBV9, the J call TRBJ2-7, with D maybe TRBD1 (5 bases). Germline assignment: CDR1 SGDLS and CDR2 YYNGEE. The V gene lost 0 bases and the J gene lost 1 base, with 11 bases spanning the gap. This CDR3 comprises 15 residues. CDR3 coding DNA: TGTGCCAGCAGCGTAGCGCCAGGGTGGTCCTACGAGCAGTACTTC. Its translation is CASSVAPGWSYEQYF.

This clone was picked up a small number of times. The chain is built from TRBV9 and TRBJ2-7, with D possibly being TRBD2 (6 bases). Trimming removed 4 bases at V and 0 bases at J, with 11 bases between. CDR3 size: 14 residues. Germline CDR1 and CDR2: SGDLS and YYNGEE. The CDR3 loop reads CASSISGDSYEQYF. For the CDR3, the DNA is TGTGCCAGCAGCATTAGCGGAGACTCCTACGAGCAGTACTTC.

This clone was counted only a few times. The CDR3, as DNA: TGCGCCAGCAGCCAAGTCGGGCTAGCGGGAGAGACCCAGTACTTC. Protein: CASSQVGLAGETQYF. This sequence joins TRBV4-1 and TRBJ2-5; 8 bases line up with TRBD2. With V trimmed by 1 base and J by 4 bases, 5 bases remained unmatched. Germline V gives CDR1 MGHRA, CDR2 YSYEKL. The CDR3 consists of 15 residues.

The rearrangement uses TRBV10-1 and TRBJ2-5; 9 bases map to TRBD1. The CDR3 is made up of 16 amino acids. V was clipped by 5 bases and J by 0 bases; unmatched bases: 7. Per the germline V gene, CDR1 is WNHNN and CDR2 is SYGVQD (reference sequence). The CDR3 DNA reads as TGCGCCAGCAGTCCAACAGGGGGCTCGGACCAAGAGACCCAGTACTTC. Its translation: CASSPTGGSDQETQYF.

This chain links TRBV20-1 with TRBJ1-1, with a weak D call TRBD1 (5 bases). The CDR3 sequence is 11 residues long. Germline V gene lookup returns CDR1 DFQATT and CDR2 SNEGSKA (reference sequence). Between the trimmed V and J ends, which lost 5 bases and 7 bases, there was a span of 11 bases. The CDR3: CSAPDSYEAFF. The CDR3 DNA reads TGCAGTGCTCCCGACAGTTATGAAGCTTTCTTT.

J is TRBJ1-1 and V is TRBV18; unclear D gene. The CDR3 spans 13 residues. With 2 bases removed from V and 3 bases from J, the gap between germline ends came to 7 bases. Germline CDR1 KGHSH, CDR2 LQKENI. CDR3 in amino acids: CASSPRRDTEAFF. The CDR3 region has the DNA TGTGCCAGCTCACCAAGGCGGGACACTGAAGCTTTCTTT.

This clone has more than one count but fewer than ten. The chain is built from TRBV5-1 and TRBJ2-5; no clear D. The V and J ends lost 1 base and 4 bases respectively, with 8 bases between them. CDR3 length: 13 residues. Germline V lookup: CDR1 SGHRS, CDR2 YFSETQ. This chain's CDR3 is CASSLRGGETQYF. The CDR3 bases are TGCGCCAGCAGCTTGCGAGGTGGAGAGACCCAGTACTTC.

The CDR3 spells CASSRDFSYEQYF. Written as DNA, the CDR3 is TGCGCCAGCAGCCGGGACTTCTCCTACGAGCAGTACTTC. The chain is built from TRBV5-1 and TRBJ2-7, with a weak D call TRBD2 (6 bases). The germline CDR1 and CDR2 sequences are SGHRS and YFSETQ. CDR3 size: 13 residues. The V gene lost 4 bases and the J gene lost 0 bases, with 8 bases spanning the gap.

This clone showed up just a few times. The chain employs TRBV30 and TRBJ1-1; no clear D gene. Germline V gene data show CDR1 as GTSNPN and CDR2 as SVGIG (reference sequence). V was pared by 4 bases and J by 10 bases, with 13 bases between. This CDR3 is 11 amino acids long. CDR3 amino acids: CAWIPAVGAFF. The CDR3 DNA follows: TGTGCCTGGATACCGGCGGTCGGAGCTTTCTTT.

The gene calls are TRBV7-2 and TRBJ2-3; 10 nucleotides line up with TRBD2. The CDR3 covers 15 residues. Per germline, CDR1 SGHTA and CDR2 FQGNSA. The trim removed 7 bases at V and 3 bases at J, leaving 7 bases unmatched. The CDR3 region is CASNRGLALTDTQYF. The CDR3, as DNA: TGTGCCAGCAACCGGGGACTAGCGTTAACAGATACGCAGTATTTT.

The V and J genes are TRBV25-1 and TRBJ2-7; D is perhaps TRBD2 (6 bases). From germline, CDR1 is MGHDK and CDR2 SYGVNS. This CDR3 is 14 amino acids long. Trimming took 2 bases from V and 2 from J, leaving 10 bases between them. The CDR3 protein is CASSEGRGAYEQYF. CDR3 sequence (DNA): TGTGCCAGCAGTGAAGGGCGGGGCGCCTACGAGCAGTACTTC.

There are a few counts of this clone. This chain links TRBV5-1 with TRBJ1-1; D might be TRBD1 (5 bases). CDR1 and CDR2 (germline): SGHRS, YFSETQ. This CDR3 is 14 amino acids long. Trimming removed 2 bases from V and 3 bases from J, with 11 bases in between. In DNA, the CDR3 is TGCGCCAGCAGCTTTCAGGGTGGGGACACTGAAGCTTTCTTT. Translation gives CASSFQGGDTEAFF.

V and J are TRBV7-2 and TRBJ2-1; 12 bases are a match to TRBD2. V shed 0 bases and J 10 bases; nucleotides not matched to a gene: 10. There are 17 residues in the CDR3. Germline CDR1 and CDR2: SGHTA and FQGNSA. The CDR3, as DNA: TGTGCCAGCAGCTTAGCTATCCTAGCGGGGGGGCCTCGGGAGCAGTTCTTC. Translated: CASSLAILAGGPREQFF.

The genes are TRBV28 and TRBJ1-5; 7 bases fit TRBD1. The CDR3 has 13 amino acids. The germline V gene has CDR1 MDHEN and CDR2 SYDVKM. Trimming removed 5 bases from V and 6 bases from J; junction bases left unmatched: 4. CDR3: CASSPGTVQPQHF. DNA of the CDR3: TGTGCCAGCAGTCCCGGGACAGTTCAGCCCCAGCATTTT. Full variable domain (missing parts from reference TRBV28 and TRBJ1-5): DVKVTQSSRYLVKRTGEKVFLECVQDMDHENMFWYRQDPGLGLRLIYFSYDVKMKEKGDIPEGYSVSREKKERFSLILESASTNQTSMYLCASSPGTVQPQHFGDGTRLSIL.

Only a few counts were recorded for this clone. The chain employs TRBV2 and TRBJ2-7; D might be TRBD1 (6 bases). Trimming stripped 6 bases from V and 3 bases from J, with 12 bases between. The CDR3 length is 13 residues. The germline V gene encodes CDR1 SNHLY and CDR2 FYNNEI. The CDR3 DNA is TGTGCCAGCAGCAGGACAGAAAACTACGAGCAGTACTTC. Protein: CASSRTENYEQYF.

This clone was observed a few times. The rearrangement joins TRBV30 to TRBJ2-5; 7 positions match TRBD2. Germline assignment: CDR1 GTSNPN and CDR2 SVGIG (reference sequence). This CDR3 contains 14 residues. The V and J ends lost 1 base and 5 bases, in that order; junction bases with no gene match: 7. Here the CDR3 DNA reads TGTGCCTGGAGTGGAAGACTAGCCACGGAGACCCAGTACTTC. Its translation is CAWSGRLATETQYF. The entire variable domain, with the rest obtained from reference TRBV30 and TRBJ2-5, is as follows: SQTIHQWPATLVQPVGSPLSLECTVEGTSNPNLYWYRQAAGRGLQLLFYSVGIGQISSEVPQNLSASRPQDRQFILSSKKLLLSDSGFYLCAWSGRLATETQYFGPGTRLLVL.

This clone was seen a handful of times. J is TRBJ1-1 and V is TRBV5-1; a weak D match, TRBD1 (5 bases). Trimming took off 0 bases at V and 0 bases at J, with 9 bases between the two ends. This CDR3 has 15 residues. The V gene's germline CDR1 is SGHRS and CDR2 YFSETQ. The DNA for the CDR3 is TGCGCCAGCAGCTTGGAGGCAGGGATGAACACTGAAGCTTTCTTT. Translating it yields CASSLEAGMNTEAFF.

This chain uses TRBV18 with TRBJ2-7, with D tentatively TRBD1 (5 bases). Trimming pared 6 bases from V and 1 base from J, leaving 13 bases between. Germline V gene lookup returns CDR1 KGHSH and CDR2 LQKENI. The CDR3 extends over 14 amino acids. In DNA, the CDR3 is TGTGCCAGCTCGTATAGCCAGGGATCCTACGAGCAGTACTTC. As protein: CASSYSQGSYEQYF.

This clone was detected a few times. The V call is TRBV7-2, the J call TRBJ1-1, with a possible D match to TRBD1 (5 bases). Trimming removed 5 bases from V and 5 bases from J, with 21 bases in between. The CDR3 sequence is 16 residues long. Germline lookup yields CDR1 SGHTA and CDR2 FQGNSA. The CDR3 reads CASSQAGLRRSTEAFF. CDR3 nucleotide sequence: TGTGCCAGCAGCCAGGCGGGGCTGCGCCGATCTACTGAAGCTTTCTTT. Full variable domain (missing parts from reference TRBV7-2 and TRBJ1-1): GAGVSQSPSNKVTEKGKDVELRCDPISGHTALYWYRQSLGQGLEFLIYFQGNSAPDKSGLPSDRFSAERTGGSVSTLTIQRTQQEDSAVYLCASSQAGLRRSTEAFFGQGTRLTVV.

This clone showed up just a few times. CDR3 amino acids: CASGTGMNTEAFF. The DNA for the CDR3 is TGTGCCAGCGGGACAGGGATGAACACTGAAGCTTTCTTT. The chain joins TRBV2 to TRBJ1-1; 9 bases fit TRBD1. The CDR3 sequence is 13 residues long. Trimming took 8 bases from V and 0 from J; bases not matched to a gene: 1. Germline assignment: CDR1 SNHLY and CDR2 FYNNEI.

The chain is built from TRBV7-6 and TRBJ2-1; 7 bases are shared with TRBD1. Germline V gene lookup returns CDR1 SGHVS and CDR2 FNYEAQ. V dropped 5 bases and J dropped 2; count of bases not matched to a gene: 6. CDR3 length: 15 amino acids. The CDR3 reads CASSTGTATYNEQFF. CDR3 in DNA: TGTGCCAGCAGCACCGGGACAGCCACCTACAATGAGCAGTTCTTC.

Only a few counts were recorded for this clone. The gene calls are TRBV6-1 and TRBJ2-3; perhaps TRBD2 as D (6 bases). This CDR3 comprises 15 residues. Germline loops: CDR1 MNHNS, CDR2 SASEGT. V dropped 2 bases and J dropped 6 bases, with 15 bases sitting between them. CDR3 sequence (DNA): TGTGCCAGCAGTGAAAGTCGAGAGCGGGCCGATACGCAGTATTTT. The encoded protein is CASSESRERADTQYF.

A few counts support this clone. This chain uses TRBV6-1 with TRBJ2-7; no clear D gene. Trimming removed 8 bases from V and 2 bases from J, with 13 bases in between. This CDR3 spans 13 amino acids. The V gene's germline CDR1 is MNHNS and CDR2 SASEGT. The CDR3 coding sequence is TGTGCCAGCTCTCCCACCAGAACCTACGAGCAGTACTTC. Translation gives CASSPTRTYEQYF.

The table lists this clone with a few counts. The V and J genes are TRBV9 and TRBJ2-2; 10 bases align to TRBD2. The CDR3 consists of 17 residues. Germline-derived CDR1 and CDR2 are SGDLS and YYNGEE. V dropped 4 bases and J dropped 6; count of bases not matched to a gene: 12. The CDR3 is CASSILAGGLLAGELFF. The DNA of the CDR3 is TGTGCCAGCAGCATATTAGCGGGGGGCCTCTTAGCCGGGGAGCTGTTTTTT.